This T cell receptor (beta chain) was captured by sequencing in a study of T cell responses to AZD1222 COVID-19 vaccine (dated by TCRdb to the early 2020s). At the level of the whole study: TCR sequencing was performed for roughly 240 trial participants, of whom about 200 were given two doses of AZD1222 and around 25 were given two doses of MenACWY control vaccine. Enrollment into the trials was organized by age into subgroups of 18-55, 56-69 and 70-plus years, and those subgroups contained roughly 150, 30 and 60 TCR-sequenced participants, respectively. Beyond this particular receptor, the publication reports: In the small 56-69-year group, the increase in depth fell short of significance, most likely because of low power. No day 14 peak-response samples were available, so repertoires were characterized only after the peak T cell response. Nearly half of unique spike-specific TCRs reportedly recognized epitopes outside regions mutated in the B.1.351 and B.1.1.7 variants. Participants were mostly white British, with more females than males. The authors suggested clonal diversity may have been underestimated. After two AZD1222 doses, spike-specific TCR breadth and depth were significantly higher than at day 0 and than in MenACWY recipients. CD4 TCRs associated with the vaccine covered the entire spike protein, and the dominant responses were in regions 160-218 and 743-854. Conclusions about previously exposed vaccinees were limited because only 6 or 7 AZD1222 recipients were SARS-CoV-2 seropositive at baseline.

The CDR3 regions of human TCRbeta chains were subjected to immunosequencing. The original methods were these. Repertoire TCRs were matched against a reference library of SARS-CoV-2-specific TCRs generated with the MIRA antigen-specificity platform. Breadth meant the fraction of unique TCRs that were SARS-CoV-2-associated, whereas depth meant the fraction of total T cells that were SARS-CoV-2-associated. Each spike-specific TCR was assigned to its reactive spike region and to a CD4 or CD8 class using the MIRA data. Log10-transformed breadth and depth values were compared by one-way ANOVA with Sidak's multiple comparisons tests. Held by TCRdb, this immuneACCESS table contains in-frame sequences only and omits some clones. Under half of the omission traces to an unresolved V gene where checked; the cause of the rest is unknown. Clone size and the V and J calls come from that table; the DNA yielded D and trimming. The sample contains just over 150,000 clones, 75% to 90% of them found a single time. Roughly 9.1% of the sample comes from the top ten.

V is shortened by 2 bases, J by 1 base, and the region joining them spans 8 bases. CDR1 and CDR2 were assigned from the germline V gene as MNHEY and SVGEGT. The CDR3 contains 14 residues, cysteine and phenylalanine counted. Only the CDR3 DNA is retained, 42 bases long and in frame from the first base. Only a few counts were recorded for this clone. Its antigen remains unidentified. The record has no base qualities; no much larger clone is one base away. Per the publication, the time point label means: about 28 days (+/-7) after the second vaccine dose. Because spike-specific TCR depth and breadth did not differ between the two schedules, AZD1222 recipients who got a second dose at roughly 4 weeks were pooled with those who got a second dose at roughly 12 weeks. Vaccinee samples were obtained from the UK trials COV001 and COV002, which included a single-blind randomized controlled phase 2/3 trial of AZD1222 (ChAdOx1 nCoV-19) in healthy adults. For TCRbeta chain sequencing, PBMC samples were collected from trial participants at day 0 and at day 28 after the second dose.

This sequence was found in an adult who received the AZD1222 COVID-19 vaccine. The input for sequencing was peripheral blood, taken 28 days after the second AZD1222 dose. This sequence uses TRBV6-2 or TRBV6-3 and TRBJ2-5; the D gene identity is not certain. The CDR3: CASSYEQIQETQYF. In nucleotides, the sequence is TGTGCCAGCAGTTACGAGCAAATCCAAGAGACCCAGTACTTC.